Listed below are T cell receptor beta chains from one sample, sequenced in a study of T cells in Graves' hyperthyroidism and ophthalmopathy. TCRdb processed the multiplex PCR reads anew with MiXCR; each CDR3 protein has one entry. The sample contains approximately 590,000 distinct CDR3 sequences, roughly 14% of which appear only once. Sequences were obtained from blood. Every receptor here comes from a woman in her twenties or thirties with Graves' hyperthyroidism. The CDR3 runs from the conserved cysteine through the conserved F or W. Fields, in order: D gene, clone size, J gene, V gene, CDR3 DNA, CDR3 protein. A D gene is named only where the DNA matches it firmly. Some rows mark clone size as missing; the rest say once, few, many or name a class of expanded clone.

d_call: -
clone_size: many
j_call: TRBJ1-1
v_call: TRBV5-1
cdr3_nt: TGCGCCAGCAGCCAGGACAGAACGAACACTGAAGCTTTCTTT
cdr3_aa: CASSQDRTNTEAFF

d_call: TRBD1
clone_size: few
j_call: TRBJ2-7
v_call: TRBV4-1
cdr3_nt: TGCGCCAGCAGCCACATCCCTCGACAGGGGGGCTACGAGCAGTACTTC
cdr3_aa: CASSHIPRQGGYEQYF

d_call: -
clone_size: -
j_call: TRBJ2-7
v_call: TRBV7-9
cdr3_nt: TGTGCCAGCAGCTTAGTTCCATCCCCCGGGGAGCAGTACTTC
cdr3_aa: CASSLVPSPGEQYF

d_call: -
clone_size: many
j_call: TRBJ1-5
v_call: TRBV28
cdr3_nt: TGTGCCAGCAGCCCCCTCGAGATTAGCAATCAGCCCCAGCATTTT
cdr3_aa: CASSPLEISNQPQHF

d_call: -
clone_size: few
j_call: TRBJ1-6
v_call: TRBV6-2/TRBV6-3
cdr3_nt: TGTGCCAGCAGTCGCAACAGGGACAATTCACCCCTCCACTTT
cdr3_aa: CASSRNRDNSPLHF

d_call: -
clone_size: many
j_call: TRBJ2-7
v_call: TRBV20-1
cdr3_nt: TGCAGTGCTAGAGGGCCAGGGCGGAAGAGCTCCTACGAGCAGTACTTC
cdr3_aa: CSARGPGRKSSYEQYF

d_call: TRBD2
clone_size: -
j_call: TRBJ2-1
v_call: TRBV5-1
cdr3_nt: TGCGCCAGCAGCTTGCCGGGACTAGCGGGAGGGAATTTTGGCAATGAGCAGTTCTTC
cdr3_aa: CASSLPGLAGGNFGNEQFF

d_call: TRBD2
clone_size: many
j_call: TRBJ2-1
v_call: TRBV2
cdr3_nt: TGTGCCAGCCTTCCAGGTAGCGGGAGCTCCTACAATGAGCAGTTCTTC
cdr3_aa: CASLPGSGSSYNEQFF

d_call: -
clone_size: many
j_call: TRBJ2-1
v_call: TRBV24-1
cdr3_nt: TGTGCCACCAGTGAAACTCGGGGTAATGAGCAGTTCTTC
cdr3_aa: CATSETRGNEQFF

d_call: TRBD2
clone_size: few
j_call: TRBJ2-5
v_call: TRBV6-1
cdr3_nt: TGTGCCAGCAGTACCCTAGCGGGAGCTTCCGGAGAGACCCAGTACTTC
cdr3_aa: CASSTLAGASGETQYF

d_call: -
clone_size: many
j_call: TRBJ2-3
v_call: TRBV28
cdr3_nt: TGTGCCAGCAGCACCCAGGCGCCTAGCACAGATACGCAGTATTTT
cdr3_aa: CASSTQAPSTDTQYF

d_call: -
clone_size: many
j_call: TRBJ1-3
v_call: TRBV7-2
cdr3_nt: TGTGCCAGCAGCTTAAGGGACTTTGGAAACACCATATATTTT
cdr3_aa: CASSLRDFGNTIYF

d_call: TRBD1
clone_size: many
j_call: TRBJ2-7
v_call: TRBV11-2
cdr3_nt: TGTGCCAGCAGCTCGGGACAGCTCTACGAGCAGTACTTC
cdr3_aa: CASSSGQLYEQYF

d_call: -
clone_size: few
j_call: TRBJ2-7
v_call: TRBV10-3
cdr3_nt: TGTGCCATCAGTGAGTCGAGGTTAAGTCCCGAGCAGTACTTC
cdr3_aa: CAISESRLSPEQYF

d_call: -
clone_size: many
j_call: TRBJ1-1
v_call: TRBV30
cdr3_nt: TGTGCCTGGAGTGTACGTCGCAGGGGAGAGGCTGAAGCTTTCTTT
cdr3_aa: CAWSVRRRGEAEAFF